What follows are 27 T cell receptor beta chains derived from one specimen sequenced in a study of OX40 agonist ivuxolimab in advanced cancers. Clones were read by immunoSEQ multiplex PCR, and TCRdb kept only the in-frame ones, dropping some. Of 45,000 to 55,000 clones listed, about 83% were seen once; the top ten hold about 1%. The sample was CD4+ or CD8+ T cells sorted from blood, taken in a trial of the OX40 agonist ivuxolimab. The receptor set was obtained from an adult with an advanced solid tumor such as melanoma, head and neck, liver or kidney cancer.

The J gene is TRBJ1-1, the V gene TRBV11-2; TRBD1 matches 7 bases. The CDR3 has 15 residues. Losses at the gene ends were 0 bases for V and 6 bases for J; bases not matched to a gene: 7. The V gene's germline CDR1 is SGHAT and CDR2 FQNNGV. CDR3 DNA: TGTGCCAGCAGCTTAGACGGCGGCCAGGGGGCTGAAGCTTTCTTT. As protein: CASSLDGGQGAEAFF.

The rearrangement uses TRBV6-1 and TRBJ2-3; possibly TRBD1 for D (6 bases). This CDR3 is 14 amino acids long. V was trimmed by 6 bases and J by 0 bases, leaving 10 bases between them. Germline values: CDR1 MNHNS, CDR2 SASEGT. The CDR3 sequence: CASRRGLSTDTQYF. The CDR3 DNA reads TGTGCCAGCAGGAGGGGGTTGAGCACAGATACGCAGTATTTT.

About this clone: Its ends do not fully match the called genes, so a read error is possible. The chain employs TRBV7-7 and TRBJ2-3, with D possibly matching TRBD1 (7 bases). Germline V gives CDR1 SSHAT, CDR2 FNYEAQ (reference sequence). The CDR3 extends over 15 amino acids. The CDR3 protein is CASSLGGTGTDTQYF. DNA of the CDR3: TGTGCTAGCAGCTTAGGGGGGACAGGCACAGATACGCAGTATTTT. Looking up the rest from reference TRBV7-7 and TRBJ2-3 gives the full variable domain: GAGVSQSPRYKVTKRGQDVTLRCDPISSHATLYWYQQALGQGPEFLTYFNYEAQPDKSGLPSDRFSAERPEGSISTLTIQRTEQRDSAMYRCASSLGGTGTDTQYFGPGTRLTVL.

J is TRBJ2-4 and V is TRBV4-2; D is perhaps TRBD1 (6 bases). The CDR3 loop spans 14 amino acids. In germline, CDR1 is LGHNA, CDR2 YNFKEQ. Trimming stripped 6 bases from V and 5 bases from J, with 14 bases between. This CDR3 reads CASSPTGRENIQYF. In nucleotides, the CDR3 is TGTGCCAGCAGTCCAACAGGGCGGGAAAACATTCAGTACTTC.

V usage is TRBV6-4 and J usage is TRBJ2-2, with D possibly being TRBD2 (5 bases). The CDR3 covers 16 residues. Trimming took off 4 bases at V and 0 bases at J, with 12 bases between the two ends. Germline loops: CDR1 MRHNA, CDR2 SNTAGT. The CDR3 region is CASSVGSAPNTGELFF. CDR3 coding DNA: TGTGCCAGCAGTGTGGGGAGCGCACCGAACACCGGGGAGCTGTTTTTT.

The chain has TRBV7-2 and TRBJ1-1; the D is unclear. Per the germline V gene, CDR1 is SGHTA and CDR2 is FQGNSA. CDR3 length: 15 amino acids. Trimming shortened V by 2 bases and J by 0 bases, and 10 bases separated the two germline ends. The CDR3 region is CASSLTARMNTEAFF. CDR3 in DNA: TGTGCCAGCAGCTTAACAGCCCGTATGAACACTGAAGCTTTCTTT.

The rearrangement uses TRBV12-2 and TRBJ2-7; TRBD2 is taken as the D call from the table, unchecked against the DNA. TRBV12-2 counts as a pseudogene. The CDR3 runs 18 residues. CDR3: CASRQTSPKPIGSYEQYF. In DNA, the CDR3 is TGTGCAAGTCGCCAGACTAGTCCAAAGCCTATAGGGTCCTACGAGCAGTACTTC.

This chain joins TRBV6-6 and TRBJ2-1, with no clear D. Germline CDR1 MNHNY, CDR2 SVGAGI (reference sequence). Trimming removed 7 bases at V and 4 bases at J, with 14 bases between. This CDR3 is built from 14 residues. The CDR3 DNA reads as TGTGCCAGCAACACCGGGCCGCTTTACAATGAGCAGTTCTTC. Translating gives CASNTGPLYNEQFF.

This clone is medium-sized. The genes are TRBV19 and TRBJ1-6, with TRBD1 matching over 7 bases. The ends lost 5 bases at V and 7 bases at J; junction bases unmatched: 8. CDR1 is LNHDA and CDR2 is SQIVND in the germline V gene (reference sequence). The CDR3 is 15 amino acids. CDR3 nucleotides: TGTGCCAGTAGTGCTACCGGGACAGTCAATTCACCCCTCCACTTT. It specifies CASSATGTVNSPLHF.

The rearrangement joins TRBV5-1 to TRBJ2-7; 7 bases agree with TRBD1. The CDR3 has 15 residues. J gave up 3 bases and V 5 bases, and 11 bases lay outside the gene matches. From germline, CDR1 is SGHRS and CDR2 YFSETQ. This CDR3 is CASSPNRGLIYEQYF. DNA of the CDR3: TGCGCCAGCAGTCCTAACAGGGGCCTAATCTACGAGCAGTACTTC.

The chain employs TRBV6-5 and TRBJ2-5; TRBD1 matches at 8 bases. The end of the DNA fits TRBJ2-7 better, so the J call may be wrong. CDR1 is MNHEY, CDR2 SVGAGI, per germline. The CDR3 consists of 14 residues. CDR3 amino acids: CASSDRESSYEQYF. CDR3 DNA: TGTGCCAGCTCGGACAGGGAGAGCTCCTACGAGCAGTACTTC.

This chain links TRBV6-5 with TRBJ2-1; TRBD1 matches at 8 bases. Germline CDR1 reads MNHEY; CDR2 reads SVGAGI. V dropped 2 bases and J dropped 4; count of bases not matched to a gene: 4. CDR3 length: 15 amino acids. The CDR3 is CASSYDRGPYNEQFF. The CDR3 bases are TGTGCCAGCAGTTACGACAGGGGCCCATACAATGAGCAGTTCTTC.

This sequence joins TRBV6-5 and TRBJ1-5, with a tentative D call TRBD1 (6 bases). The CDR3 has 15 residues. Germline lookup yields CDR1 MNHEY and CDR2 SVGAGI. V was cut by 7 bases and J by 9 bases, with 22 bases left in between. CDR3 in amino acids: CASTPGGRTGVPQHF. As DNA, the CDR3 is TGTGCCAGCACCCCCGGGGGCAGGACTGGAGTGCCCCAGCATTTT.

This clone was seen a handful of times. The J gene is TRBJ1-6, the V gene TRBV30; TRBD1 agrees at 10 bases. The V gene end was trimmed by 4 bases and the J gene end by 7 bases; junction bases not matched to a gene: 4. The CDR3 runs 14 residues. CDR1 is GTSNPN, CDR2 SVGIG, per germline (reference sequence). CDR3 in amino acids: CAWKGTGDNSPLHF. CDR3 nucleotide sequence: TGTGCCTGGAAGGGGACAGGGGACAATTCACCCCTCCACTTT.

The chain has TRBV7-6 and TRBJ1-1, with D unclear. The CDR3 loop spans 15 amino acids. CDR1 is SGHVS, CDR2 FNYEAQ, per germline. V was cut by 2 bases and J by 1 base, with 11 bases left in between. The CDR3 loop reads CASSLRENSNTEAFF. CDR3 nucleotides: TGTGCCAGCAGCTTACGGGAGAACTCGAACACTGAAGCTTTCTTT.

In nucleotides, the CDR3 is TGTGCTAGTAACAGGGGCAGCGATGGCTACACCTTC. Translating gives CASNRGSDGYTF. This rearrangement joins TRBV2 to TRBJ1-2, with TRBD1 identical over 7 bases. The CDR3 totals 12 residues. CDR1 SNHLY and CDR2 FYNNEI come from the germline V gene.

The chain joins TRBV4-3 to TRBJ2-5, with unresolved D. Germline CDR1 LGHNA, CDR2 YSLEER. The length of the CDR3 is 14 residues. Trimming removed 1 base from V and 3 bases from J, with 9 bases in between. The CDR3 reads CASSQGLTEETQYF. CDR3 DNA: TGCGCCAGCAGCCAAGGGCTCACAGAAGAGACCCAGTACTTC.

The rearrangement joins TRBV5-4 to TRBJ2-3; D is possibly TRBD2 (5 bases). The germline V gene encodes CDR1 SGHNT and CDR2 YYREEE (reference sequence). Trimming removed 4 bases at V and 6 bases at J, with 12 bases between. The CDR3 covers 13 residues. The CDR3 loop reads CASSVLGSDTQYF. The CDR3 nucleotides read TGTGCCAGCAGCGTACTAGGCTCCGATACGCAGTATTTT.

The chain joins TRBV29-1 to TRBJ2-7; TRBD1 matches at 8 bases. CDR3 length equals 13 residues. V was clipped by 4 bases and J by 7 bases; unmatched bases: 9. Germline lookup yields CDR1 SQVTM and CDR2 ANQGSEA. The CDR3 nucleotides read TGCAGCGTTGTCCGTGGAGGGACAGGAGAGCAGTACTTC. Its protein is CSVVRGGTGEQYF.

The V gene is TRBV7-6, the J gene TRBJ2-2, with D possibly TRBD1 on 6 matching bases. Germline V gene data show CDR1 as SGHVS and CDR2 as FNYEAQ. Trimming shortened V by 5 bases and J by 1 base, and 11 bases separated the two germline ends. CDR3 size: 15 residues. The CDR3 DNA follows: TGTGCCAGCAGCCCGAGGACAGAGAACACCGGGGAGCTGTTTTTT. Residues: CASSPRTENTGELFF.

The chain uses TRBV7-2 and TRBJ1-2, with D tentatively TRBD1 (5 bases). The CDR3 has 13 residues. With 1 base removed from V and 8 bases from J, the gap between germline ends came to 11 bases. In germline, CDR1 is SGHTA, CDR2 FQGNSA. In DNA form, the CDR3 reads TGTGCCAGCAGCTTAGGGGGGTCGGTGGGCTACACCTTC. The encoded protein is CASSLGGSVGYTF.

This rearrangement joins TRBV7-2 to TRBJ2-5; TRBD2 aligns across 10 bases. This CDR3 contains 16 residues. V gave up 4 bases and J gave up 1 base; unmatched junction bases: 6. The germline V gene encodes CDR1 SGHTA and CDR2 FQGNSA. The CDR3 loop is CASSSFSGGLQETQYF. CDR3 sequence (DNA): TGTGCCAGCAGCTCATTTAGCGGGGGGCTCCAAGAGACCCAGTACTTC.

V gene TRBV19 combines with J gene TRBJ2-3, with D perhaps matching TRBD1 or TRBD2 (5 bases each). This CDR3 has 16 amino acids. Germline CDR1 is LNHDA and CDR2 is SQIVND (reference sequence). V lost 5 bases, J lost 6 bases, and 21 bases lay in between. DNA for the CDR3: TGTGCCAGTAGTCCCCCGGGACCGGGGAAGGGGGATACGCAGTATTTT. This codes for CASSPPGPGKGDTQYF.

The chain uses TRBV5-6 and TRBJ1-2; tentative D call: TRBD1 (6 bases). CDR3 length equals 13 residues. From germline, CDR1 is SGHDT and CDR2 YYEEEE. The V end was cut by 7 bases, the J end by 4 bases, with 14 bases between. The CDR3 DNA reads TGTGCCAGCGATGCCCAGGGGTTCTATGGCTACACCTTC. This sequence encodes CASDAQGFYGYTF.

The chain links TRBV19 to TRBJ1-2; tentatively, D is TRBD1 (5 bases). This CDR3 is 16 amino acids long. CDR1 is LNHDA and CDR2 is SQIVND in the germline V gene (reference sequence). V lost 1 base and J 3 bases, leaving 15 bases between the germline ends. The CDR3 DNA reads TGTGCCAGTAGTATAGGAGCAGGCACCAGGGACTATGGCTACACCTTC. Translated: CASSIGAGTRDYGYTF. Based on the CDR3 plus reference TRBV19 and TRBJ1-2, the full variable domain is DGGITQSPKYLFRKEGQNVTLSCEQNLNHDAMYWYRQDPGQGLRLIYYSQIVNDFQKGDIAEGYSVSREKKESFPLTVTSAQKNPTAFYLCASSIGAGTRDYGYTFGSGTRLTVV.

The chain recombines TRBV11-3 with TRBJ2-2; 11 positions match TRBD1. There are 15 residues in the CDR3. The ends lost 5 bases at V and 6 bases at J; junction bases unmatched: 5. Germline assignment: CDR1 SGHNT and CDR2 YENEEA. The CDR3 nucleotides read TGTGCCAGCAGCCCGGACAGGGGGCGCCCCGGGGAGCTGTTTTTT. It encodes CASSPDRGRPGELFF. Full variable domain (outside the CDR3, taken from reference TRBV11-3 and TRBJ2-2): EAGVVQSPRYKIIEKKQPVAFWCNPISGHNTLYWYLQNLGQGPELLIRYENEEAVDDSQLPKDRFSAERLKGVDSTLKIQPAELGDSAVYLCASSPDRGRPGELFFGEGSRLTVL.

The CDR3, as DNA: TGTGCCAGTAGTCTACTACAGGGGGCAGGTGAAAAACTGTTTTTT. It encodes CASSLLQGAGEKLFF. The gene calls are TRBV19 and TRBJ1-4, with 9 bases fitting TRBD1. V shed 5 bases and J 7 bases; nucleotides not matched to a gene: 8. CDR3 length: 15 residues. Germline values: CDR1 LNHDA, CDR2 SQIVND (reference sequence). Variable domain in full (rest from reference TRBV19 and TRBJ1-4): DGGITQSPKYLFRKEGQNVTLSCEQNLNHDAMYWYRQDPGQGLRLIYYSQIVNDFQKGDIAEGYSVSREKKESFPLTVTSAQKNPTAFYLCASSLLQGAGEKLFFGSGTQLSVL.